The clone carrying this TCR beta chain showed up just a few times. Its target is unknown. The sample comes from a study of cytomegalovirus exposure and HLA in healthy donors. This CDR3 contains 14 residues. The junction had 11 bases not matched to a gene; V was cut back by 7 bases and J by 12 bases. Germline lookup yields CDR1 LNHDA and CDR2 SQIVND (reference sequence). Broader study findings: Researchers catalogued about 160 TCR beta chains as cytomegalovirus-associated.

Amplification used 60 Vbeta primers and 13 Jbeta primers. Here immunoSEQ multiplex PCR was the method, and the copy in TCRdb shows in-frame clones only, minus some. Of roughly 290,000 clones in the sample, 80% are singletons; the top ten hold about 0.3%. This rearrangement joins TRBV19 to TRBJ1-6, with 8 bases lining up with TRBD1. This sequence was found in a girl aged 2-10 years in good health and CMV-seronegative. Sequenced input: PBMCs. The CDR3 spells CASTMKDRDRPLHF. CDR3 DNA: TGTGCCAGTACCATGAAGGACAGGGACAGACCCCTCCACTTT.